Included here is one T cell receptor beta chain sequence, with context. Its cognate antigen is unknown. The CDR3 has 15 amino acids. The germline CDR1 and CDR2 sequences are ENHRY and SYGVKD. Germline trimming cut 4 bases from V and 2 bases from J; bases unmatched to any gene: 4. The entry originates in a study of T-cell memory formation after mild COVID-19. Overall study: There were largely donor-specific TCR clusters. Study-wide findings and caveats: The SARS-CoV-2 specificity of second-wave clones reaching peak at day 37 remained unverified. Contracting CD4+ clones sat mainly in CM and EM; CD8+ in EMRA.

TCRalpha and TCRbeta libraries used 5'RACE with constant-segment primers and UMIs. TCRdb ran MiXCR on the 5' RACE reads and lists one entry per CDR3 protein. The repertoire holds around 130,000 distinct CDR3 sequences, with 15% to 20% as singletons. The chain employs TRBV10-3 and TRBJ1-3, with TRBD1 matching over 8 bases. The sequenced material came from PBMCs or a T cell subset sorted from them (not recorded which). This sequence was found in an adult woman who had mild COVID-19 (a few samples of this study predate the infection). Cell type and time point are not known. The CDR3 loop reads CAISGTGNAGNTIYF. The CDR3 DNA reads TGTGCCATCAGTGGGACAGGGAATGCTGGAAACACCATATATTTT.